A selection of T cell receptor beta chains follows, all from one sample in a study of TIL therapy for anti-PD-1-resistant metastatic lung cancer. The repertoire was sequenced with immunoSEQ multiplex PCR; TCRdb's copy has only in-frame clones and lacks some. The table has 10,000 or so clones, 55% to 70% seen once. The material sequenced was tumor tissue, taken at baseline. Every receptor here comes from a person aged 25 to 85 with non-small cell lung cancer. Each CDR3 is given with its conserved first and last residue. The order of the fields is clone size, V gene, D gene, J gene, CDR3 DNA, CDR3 protein. D genes are given only for firm matches. Expanded clones get a size class; other rows say once, few or many, or leave the size out.

NA,TRBV2,NA,TRBJ1-2,TGTGCCAGCAGTGAAGCGCTTTTTAGGCGTGGCTACACCTTC,CASSEALFRRGYTF
NA,TRBV5-1,TRBD2,TRBJ2-1,TGCGCCAGCAGCGTCCGGACTAGCGGGGACAATGAGCAGTTCTTC,CASSVRTSGDNEQFF
NA,TRBV6-6,NA,TRBJ1-5,TGTGCCAGCAGTTACTTTGGTTCGGAAAATCAGTCCCAGCATTTT,CASSYFGSENQSQHF
NA,TRBV7-4,NA,TRBJ2-5,TGTGCCAGCAGCTTAGAGTCGCCCGGGGCCAGCCAAGAGACCCAGTACTTC,CASSLESPGASQETQYF
NA,TRBV11-3,TRBD2,TRBJ2-1,TGTGCCAGCAGCTTAGGACTAGCGGGAGTTGGGGATGAGCAGTTCTTC,CASSLGLAGVGDEQFF
NA,TRBV7-6,NA,TRBJ1-2,TGTGCCAGCAGCCCTTTCGGGGGGGCAGGTGGCTACACCTTC,CASSPFGGAGGYTF
NA,TRBV2,NA,TRBJ1-2,TGTGCCAGCAGTGAGTGGGAAGGGGAGAACTACACCTTC,CASSEWEGENYTF
NA,TRBV7-9,NA,TRBJ1-1,TGTGCCAGCAGCACCGGGACCTATAACACTGAAGCTTTCTTT,CASSTGTYNTEAFF
NA,TRBV5-1,TRBD2,TRBJ2-3,TGCGCCAGCAGCCGGGTCACTAGCGGGAGTACAGATACGCAGTATTTT,CASSRVTSGSTDTQYF
NA,TRBV2,TRBD2,TRBJ2-3,TGTGCCAGCAAGAGTCTAGCGGATGGTTCAGATACGCAGTATTTT,CASKSLADGSDTQYF
NA,TRBV5-1,TRBD2,TRBJ2-5,TGCGCCAGCAGCTTGGAGGGACTAGCGGCAGGAGAGACCCAGTACTTC,CASSLEGLAAGETQYF
NA,TRBV6-6,NA,TRBJ2-1,TGTGCCAGCAGGGGGGGTTCCTACAATGAGCAGTTCTTC,CASRGGSYNEQFF
NA,TRBV27,TRBD2,TRBJ2-3,TGTGCCAGCAGTCCTGGACTAGCGGGGGGGAGGGCAGATACGCAGTATTTT,CASSPGLAGGRADTQYF
medium-sized,TRBV23-1,TRBD1,TRBJ2-7,TGCGCCAGCAGTGACAGGGGTTTCACCTACGAGCAGTACTTC,CASSDRGFTYEQYF
NA,TRBV29-1,NA,TRBJ2-3,TGCAGCGTTGATACAGATACGCAGTATTTT,CSVDTDTQYF
few,TRBV11-3,TRBD2,TRBJ2-7,TGTGCCAGCAGCCCTTGGACTAGCGGGATTTCCTACGAGCAGTACTTC,CASSPWTSGISYEQYF
NA,TRBV6-5,NA,TRBJ2-1,TGTGCCAGCAGGCGAGACTACTCCTACAATGAGCAGTTCTTC,CASRRDYSYNEQFF
NA,TRBV21-1,NA,TRBJ2-7,TGTGCCAGCAGCTCCTTGGAGTCTAGCGGGAGAAGGCCGGACAAGCAGTACTTC,CASSSLESSGRRPDKQYF
NA,TRBV4-1,NA,TRBJ2-1,TGCGCCAGCTCCCGGCGCGCGGACTCCTACAATGAACAGTTCTTC,CASSRRADSYNEQFF
NA,TRBV7-2,TRBD1,TRBJ2-7,TGTGCCAGCAGGAACAGGGGTACATCCTACGAGCAGTACTTC,CASRNRGTSYEQYF
NA,TRBV5-4,TRBD2,TRBJ2-4,TGTGCCAGCAGCTTGGGAGTAGCGGGAGAGGGTTCCAAAAACATTCAGTACTTC,CASSLGVAGEGSKNIQYF
few,TRBV28,NA,TRBJ1-2,TGTGCCAGCAGCGCAACCCTATCCCAGGGGACACCGGCTGGCTACACCTTC,CASSATLSQGTPAGYTF
NA,TRBV27,TRBD1,TRBJ2-1,TGTGCCAGCAGTGATGAGACAGGGGAGAATGAGCAGTTCTTC,CASSDETGENEQFF
few,TRBV27,NA,TRBJ1-2,TGTGCCAGCAGTGGGGGGATCGGGGAACTGGAAACCTATGGCTACACCTTC,CASSGGIGELETYGYTF
NA,TRBV10-1,TRBD1,TRBJ1-5,TGCGCCAGCAGTGAGGAAGAAGGAGGACAGGGTCGCAATCAGCCCCAGCATTTT,CASSEEEGGQGRNQPQHF
NA,TRBV4-1,TRBD2,TRBJ2-3,TGCGCCAGCAGCCAAGTTTGGGCAGGCGGGAGCGCAGATACGCAGTATTTT,CASSQVWAGGSADTQYF
NA,TRBV4-2,NA,TRBJ1-2,TGTGCCAGCAGCCTCCTAGAGGGCGGAAACTATGGCTACACCTTC,CASSLLEGGNYGYTF
NA,TRBV2,TRBD1,TRBJ1-5,TGTGCCAGCAACGACAGGGGAAATCAGCCCCAGCATTTT,CASNDRGNQPQHF
NA,TRBV7-9,TRBD2,TRBJ2-2,TGTGCCAGCAGCTTAGAAGGCACTAGCGGGAACACCGGGGAGCTGTTTTTT,CASSLEGTSGNTGELFF
few,TRBV6-1,NA,TRBJ1-2,TGTGCCAGCAGTGAATCAGTATCCTATGGCTACACCTTC,CASSESVSYGYTF
NA,TRBV27,NA,TRBJ2-5,TGTGCCAGCAGCCGGGGGGACAGCTTTCAAGAGACCCAGTACTTC,CASSRGDSFQETQYF
few,TRBV29-1,NA,TRBJ2-5,TGCAGCGTTGAGGTCGGGGGCGGGGAGACCCAGTACTTC,CSVEVGGGETQYF